These 22 T cell receptor beta chains share one sample of origin, sequenced in a study of T cell responses to AZD1222 COVID-19 vaccine. Profiled with immunoSEQ multiplex PCR; TCRdb holds only in-frame clones, not every one. Altogether 100,000 to 150,000 clones are present, 75% to 85% being singletons, with the ten largest covering around 7.9%. The source was peripheral blood, collected 28 days after the second dose of the MenACWY control vaccine. The receptors were gathered from an adult who received the MenACWY meningococcal vaccine as a control.

This sequence joins TRBV19 and TRBJ1-2; TRBD1 aligns across 7 bases. In germline, CDR1 is LNHDA, CDR2 SQIVND (reference sequence). V shed 5 bases, J shed 7 bases, and the junction held 13 bases outside the gene matches. The length of the CDR3 is 15 residues. The CDR3 sequence: CASSPTDREWSGYTF. The CDR3 region has the DNA TGTGCCAGTAGTCCCACCGACAGGGAGTGGAGTGGCTACACCTTC.

Only a few counts were recorded for this clone. V and J are TRBV6-6 and TRBJ1-5; D remains unclear. Germline assignment: CDR1 MNHNY and CDR2 SVGAGI (reference sequence). V gave up 5 bases and J gave up 2 bases, with 19 bases separating them. The CDR3 length is 17 residues. In nucleotides, the CDR3 is TGTGCCAGCAGTCCTTTTGTGGGCGTCCAGGGCAATCAGCCCCAGCATTTT. Translated: CASSPFVGVQGNQPQHF.

V gene TRBV11-2 combines with J gene TRBJ2-1, with a possible D match to TRBD2 (5 bases). The CDR3 is 16 amino acids. V lost 2 bases to trimming and J lost 9 bases, with 20 bases between them. Germline V CDR1 and CDR2: SGHAT, FQNNGV. CDR3 sequence (DNA): TGTGCCAGCAGCTTAACTAGGGCAATTGGTGCTAGTGAGCAGTTCTTC. Amino acids: CASSLTRAIGASEQFF.

V usage is TRBV5-1 and J usage is TRBJ1-1; 7 positions match TRBD1. From germline, CDR1 is SGHRS and CDR2 YFSETQ. Trimming took 3 bases from V and 4 from J; bases not matched to a gene: 12. The CDR3 length is 16 residues. As DNA, the CDR3 is TGCGCCAGCAGCTCGGGGCTCCACCCAGGGGGCACTGAAGCTTTCTTT. Residues: CASSSGLHPGGTEAFF.

This chain links TRBV10-3 with TRBJ2-7; tentative D call: TRBD2 (5 bases). Trimming shortened V by 4 bases and J by 3 bases, and 13 bases separated the two germline ends. This CDR3 comprises 14 residues. Per germline, CDR1 ENHRY and CDR2 SYGVKD. CDR3 amino acids: CAISAGGLSYEQYF. The CDR3 nucleotides read TGTGCCATCAGTGCCGGCGGGTTGAGCTACGAGCAGTACTTC.

The chain recombines TRBV4-1 with TRBJ1-2; no reliable D call. The CDR3 spans 15 residues. The V end lost 1 base, the J end lost 2 bases, and 11 bases lay between the germline ends. The germline gives CDR1 MGHRA, CDR2 YSYEKL. The chain's CDR3 is CASSQAATDNYGYTF. The CDR3, as DNA: TGCGCCAGCAGCCAAGCTGCGACGGACAACTATGGCTACACCTTC.

This clone showed up just a few times. This chain joins TRBV4-3 and TRBJ1-2, with D hard to call. The V gene lost 0 bases and the J gene lost 2 bases, with 16 bases spanning the gap. Germline CDR1 is LGHNA and CDR2 is YSLEER. The CDR3 contains 17 residues. The CDR3 here is CASSQDVRTRRNYGYTF. The CDR3 DNA is TGCGCCAGCAGCCAAGATGTTAGGACTCGGAGAAACTATGGCTACACCTTC.

The rearrangement links TRBV16 to TRBJ1-4, with unresolved D. The CDR3 length is 16 residues. Trimming stripped 4 bases from V and 0 bases from J, with 12 bases between. Germline CDR1 and CDR2: KGHSY and FQNENV. CDR3 in amino acids: CASSPKEVATNEKLFF. The CDR3 nucleotides are TGTGCCAGCAGCCCAAAGGAAGTCGCAACTAATGAAAAACTGTTTTTT.

CDR3 sequence (DNA): TGTGCCAGTAGTATAATCGGGTCGGGCCTTAACTATGGCTACACCTTC. Protein sequence: CASSIIGSGLNYGYTF. The chain uses TRBV19 and TRBJ1-2; no firm D call. The germline V gene has CDR1 LNHDA and CDR2 SQIVND (reference sequence). V was cut by 2 bases and J by 1 base, with 14 bases left in between. The CDR3 contains 16 residues.

This clone was counted a single time. V usage is TRBV12-2 and J usage is TRBJ1-5. TRBV12-2 is deemed a pseudogene. The CDR3 totals 15 residues. This chain's CDR3 is CASRPTGYSNQPQHF. Here the CDR3 DNA reads TGTGCAAGTCGCCCCACGGGCTATAGCAATCAGCCCCAGCATTTT.

The CDR3 is CASSLKPGDSYNEQFF. CDR3 nucleotides: TGTGCCAGCAGTTTGAAGCCCGGGGACTCCTACAATGAGCAGTTCTTC. The rearrangement joins TRBV5-6 to TRBJ2-1; D is perhaps TRBD2 (5 bases). V shed 5 bases and J shed 0 bases, with 15 bases lying between them. The length of the CDR3 is 16 residues. Germline CDR1 reads SGHDT; CDR2 reads YYEEEE. The full variable domain, with the rest looked up from reference TRBV5-6 and TRBJ2-1, is DAGVTQSPTHLIKTRGQQVTLRCSPKSGHDTVSWYQQALGQGPQFIFQYYEEEERQRGNFPDRFSGHQFPNYSSELNVNALLLGDSALYLCASSLKPGDSYNEQFFGPGTRLTVL.

This clone is a singleton in its sample. V and J are TRBV18 and TRBJ1-6, with a tentative D call TRBD1 (6 bases). The CDR3 length is 16 residues. With 4 bases removed from V and 7 bases from J, the gap between germline ends came to 17 bases. Germline V gene data show CDR1 as KGHSH and CDR2 as LQKENI. CDR3 DNA sequence: TGTGCCAGCTCACAGCGGACAGCTACCACAAATTCACCCCTCCACTTT. Protein product: CASSQRTATTNSPLHF.

The chain employs TRBV13 and TRBJ1-1; a weak D match, TRBD1 (6 bases). The CDR3 is made up of 12 amino acids. Germline V gene data show CDR1 as PRHDT and CDR2 as FYEKMQ (reference sequence). V shed 5 bases and J shed 10 bases, with 14 bases lying between them. In DNA form, the CDR3 reads TGTGCCAGCAGCCTCCTCAGGGGTGCAGCTTTCTTT. As protein: CASSLLRGAAFF.

The CDR3, as DNA: TGTGCCAGCAGCTTGACAGAAGAGACCCAGTACTTC. It encodes CASSLTEETQYF. This sequence joins TRBV2 and TRBJ2-5, with a possible D match to TRBD1 (5 bases). Germline V gene data show CDR1 as SNHLY and CDR2 as FYNNEI. The length of the CDR3 is 12 residues. Deletions cut 6 bases from V and 3 bases from J, with 8 bases between. Variable domain in full (rest from reference TRBV2 and TRBJ2-5): EPEVTQTPSHQVTQMGQEVILRCVPISNHLYFYWYRQILGQKVEFLVSFYNNEISEKSEIFDDQFSVERPDGSNFTLKIRSTKLEDSAMYFCASSLTEETQYFGPGTRLLVL.

The gene calls are TRBV18 and TRBJ2-1; 8 bases are shared with TRBD1. Germline-derived CDR1 and CDR2 are KGHSH and LQKENI. After removal of 3 bases from V and 9 bases from J, the junction contained 10 bases not matched to a gene. CDR3 size: 15 residues. CDR3 DNA sequence: TGTGCCAGCTCACCCGGGACAGGCGAAATGGGTGAGCAGTTCTTC. Protein sequence: CASSPGTGEMGEQFF.

This chain connects TRBV6-5 to TRBJ1-1; D uncertain. CDR1 and CDR2 (germline): MNHEY, SVGAGI. V was clipped by 6 bases and J by 11 bases, with 13 bases between them. The CDR3 has 11 residues. CDR3 residues: CASSDGRGAFF. The CDR3 coding sequence is TGTGCCAGCAGCGACGGGCGAGGGGCTTTCTTT.

The genes are TRBV7-9 and TRBJ2-5; either TRBD1 or TRBD2 may fit D (5 bases each). V lost 0 bases, J lost 4 bases, and 9 bases lay in between. The CDR3 has 14 amino acids. CDR1 is SEHNR, CDR2 FQNEAQ, per germline (reference sequence). The DNA of the CDR3 is TGTGCCAGCAGCTTAGCCTCAGGGACAGAGACCCAGTACTTC. This gives the protein CASSLASGTETQYF.

J is TRBJ2-1 and V is TRBV7-9, with D possibly matching TRBD2 (6 bases). V lost 5 bases to trimming and J lost 1 base, with 15 bases between them. The CDR3 loop spans 16 amino acids. Germline CDR1 is SEHNR and CDR2 is FQNEAQ (reference sequence). The CDR3 DNA follows: TGTGCCAGCAGCCTTATGGGCAGCGGGTCCTACAATGAGCAGTTCTTC. Translated: CASSLMGSGSYNEQFF.

The chain combines TRBV10-2 with TRBJ2-1; TRBD2 matches 8 bases. Germline-derived CDR1 and CDR2 are WSHSY and SAAADI. V was pared by 6 bases and J by 4 bases, with 2 bases of the junction left unmatched. The CDR3 covers 13 residues. CDR3 sequence (DNA): TGCGCCAGCAGGGGGACTAGGTACAATGAGCAGTTCTTC. Protein: CASRGTRYNEQFF.

The chain has TRBV4-1 and TRBJ2-2; TRBD2 matches 9 bases. Germline CDR1 MGHRA, CDR2 YSYEKL. The CDR3 totals 18 residues. Losses at the gene ends were 0 bases for V and 7 bases for J; bases not matched to a gene: 12. The CDR3 reads CASSQDPNGGGAIGELFF. The CDR3, as DNA: TGCGCCAGCAGCCAAGATCCAAATGGCGGGGGGGCCATCGGGGAGCTGTTTTTT.

The chain combines TRBV19 with TRBJ2-7; the D gene could be TRBD1 or TRBD2 (6 bases each). The germline CDR1 and CDR2 sequences are LNHDA and SQIVND (reference sequence). This CDR3 is 14 amino acids long. With 10 bases removed from V and 6 bases from J, the gap between germline ends came to 22 bases. CDR3 nucleotide sequence: TGTGCCACTTCACGGAGGGGGGACTTCAGCGAGCAGTACGTC. Protein: CATSRRGDFSEQYV.

This CDR3 is CASSQTTNSPLHF. The CDR3 DNA follows: TGTGCCAGCAGCCAAACTACTAATTCACCCCTCCACTTT. The V and J genes are TRBV9 and TRBJ1-6; D ambiguous. The CDR3 has 13 amino acids. The germline V and J ends were trimmed by 4 bases and 6 bases, with 8 bases remaining between them. Germline V gene data show CDR1 as SGDLS and CDR2 as YYNGEE.